Each of the 2 T cell receptor beta chains below was sequenced from the same sample in a study of Tregs in tolerant kidney transplant recipients. Related graft donors supplied nonmyeloablative bone marrow transplants, and mixed chimerism was transient. Method: immunoSEQ multiplex PCR; TCRdb's copy keeps in-frame clones and lacks some. The profile shows about 55,000 clones, approximately 90% of them singletons. The sample in question was CD8+ T cells from blood (PBMCs), obtained 24 months after the transplant. Source of these receptors: a human patient who received a combined kidney and bone marrow transplant. These T cells may partly come from the graft donor.

The chain couples TRBV2 to TRBJ2-5; 8 positions agree with TRBD2. The CDR3 contains 14 residues. V lost 8 bases, J lost 4 bases, and 9 bases stayed unmatched. Looked up from germline, CDR1 is SNHLY and CDR2 is FYNNEI. CDR3 protein: CASFSAGVPETQYF. The CDR3 DNA sequence: TGTGCCAGCTTTTCAGCGGGAGTCCCAGAGACCCAGTACTTC. Full variable domain (rest looked up from reference TRBV2 and TRBJ2-5): EPEVTQTPSHQVTQMGQEVILRCVPISNHLYFYWYRQILGQKVEFLVSFYNNEISEKSEIFDDQFSVERPDGSNFTLKIRSTKLEDSAMYFCASFSAGVPETQYFGPGTRLLVL.

The CDR3 nucleotides are TGTGCCAGCAGCGTAGGCGGTAGCGCAGATACGCAGTATTTT. Amino acids: CASSVGGSADTQYF. This chain joins TRBV9 and TRBJ2-3; tentatively, D is TRBD2 (5 bases). The CDR3 consists of 14 residues. Trimming cost V 0 bases and J 4 bases, with 9 bases left between them. The germline V gene has CDR1 SGDLS and CDR2 YYNGEE.